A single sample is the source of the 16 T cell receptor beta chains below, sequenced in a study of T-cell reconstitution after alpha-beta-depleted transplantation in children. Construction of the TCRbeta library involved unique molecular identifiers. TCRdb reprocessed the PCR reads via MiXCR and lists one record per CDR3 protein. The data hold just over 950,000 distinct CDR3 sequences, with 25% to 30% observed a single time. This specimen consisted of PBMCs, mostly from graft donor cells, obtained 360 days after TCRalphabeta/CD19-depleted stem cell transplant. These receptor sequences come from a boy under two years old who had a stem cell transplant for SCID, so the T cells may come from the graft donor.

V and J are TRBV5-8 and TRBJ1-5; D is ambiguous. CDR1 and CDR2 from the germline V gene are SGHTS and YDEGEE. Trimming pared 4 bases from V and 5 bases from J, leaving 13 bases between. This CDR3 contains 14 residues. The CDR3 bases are TGTGCCAGCAGCCCCATAGGGTGGTATCAGCCCCAGCATTTT. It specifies CASSPIGWYQPQHF.

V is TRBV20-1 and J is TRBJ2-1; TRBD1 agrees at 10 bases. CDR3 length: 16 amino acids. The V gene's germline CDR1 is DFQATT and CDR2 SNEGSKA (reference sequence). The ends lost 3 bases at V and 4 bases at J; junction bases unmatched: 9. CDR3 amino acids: CSASPRDRGRYNEQFF. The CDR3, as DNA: TGCAGTGCTAGTCCGAGGGACAGGGGAAGATACAATGAGCAGTTCTTC.

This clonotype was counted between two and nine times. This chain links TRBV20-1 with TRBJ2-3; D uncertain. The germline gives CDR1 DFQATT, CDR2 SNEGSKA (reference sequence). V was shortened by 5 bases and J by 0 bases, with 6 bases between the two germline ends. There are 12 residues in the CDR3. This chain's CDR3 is CSAPASTDTQYF. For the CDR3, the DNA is TGCAGTGCTCCTGCTAGCACAGATACGCAGTATTTT.

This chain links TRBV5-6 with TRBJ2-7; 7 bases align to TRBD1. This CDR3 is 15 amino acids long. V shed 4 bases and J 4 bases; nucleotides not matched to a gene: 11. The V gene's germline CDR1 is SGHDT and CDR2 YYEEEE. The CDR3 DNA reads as TGTGCCAGCAGCCAACCAGACAGGGTGACATACGAGCAGTACTTC. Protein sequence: CASSQPDRVTYEQYF. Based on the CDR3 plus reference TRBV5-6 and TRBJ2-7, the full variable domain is DAGVTQSPTHLIKTRGQQVTLRCSPKSGHDTVSWYQQALGQGPQFIFQYYEEEERQRGNFPDRFSGHQFPNYSSELNVNALLLGDSALYLCASSQPDRVTYEQYFGPGTRLTVT.

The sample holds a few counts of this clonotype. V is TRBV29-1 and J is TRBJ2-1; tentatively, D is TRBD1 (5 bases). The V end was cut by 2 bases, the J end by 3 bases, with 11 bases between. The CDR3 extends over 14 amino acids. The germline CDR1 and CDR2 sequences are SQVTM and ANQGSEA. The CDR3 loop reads CSVEQGLNYNEQFF. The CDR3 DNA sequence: TGCAGCGTTGAACAGGGATTAAACTACAATGAGCAGTTCTTC.

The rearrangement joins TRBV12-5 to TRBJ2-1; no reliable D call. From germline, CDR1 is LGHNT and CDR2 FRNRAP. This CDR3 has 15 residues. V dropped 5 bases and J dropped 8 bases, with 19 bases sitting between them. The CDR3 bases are TGTGCTAGTGGTCACCCCAAGACCCGGATGGATGAGCAGTTCTTC. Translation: CASGHPKTRMDEQFF.

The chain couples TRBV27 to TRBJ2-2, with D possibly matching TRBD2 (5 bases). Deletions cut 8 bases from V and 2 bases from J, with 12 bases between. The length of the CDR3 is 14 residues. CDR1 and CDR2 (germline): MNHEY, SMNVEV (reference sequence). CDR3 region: CASREGPNTGELFF. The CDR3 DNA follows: TGTGCCAGCCGCGAGGGCCCCAACACCGGGGAGCTGTTTTTT.

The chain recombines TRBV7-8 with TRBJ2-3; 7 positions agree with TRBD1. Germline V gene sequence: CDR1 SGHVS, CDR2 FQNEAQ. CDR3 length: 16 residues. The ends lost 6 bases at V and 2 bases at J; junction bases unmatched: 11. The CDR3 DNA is TGTGCCAGCAGAAGAACCCGGGACAGCCTCACAGATACGCAGTATTTT. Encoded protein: CASRRTRDSLTDTQYF.

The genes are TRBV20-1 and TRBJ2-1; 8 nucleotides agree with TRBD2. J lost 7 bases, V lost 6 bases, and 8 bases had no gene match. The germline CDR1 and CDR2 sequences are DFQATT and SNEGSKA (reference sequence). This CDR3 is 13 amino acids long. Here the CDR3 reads CSAERGGRNEQFF. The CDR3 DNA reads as TGCAGTGCCGAACGCGGGGGGAGGAATGAGCAGTTCTTC.

Here the CDR3 reads CASSYSRAGGEQYF. DNA of the CDR3: TGTGCCAGCAGTTATTCCAGGGCCGGAGGGGAGCAGTACTTC. The genes are TRBV6-5 and TRBJ2-7; a possible D gene is TRBD2 (6 bases). V lost 3 bases to trimming and J lost 7 bases, with 16 bases between them. The length of the CDR3 is 14 residues. Germline lookup yields CDR1 MNHEY and CDR2 SVGAGI.

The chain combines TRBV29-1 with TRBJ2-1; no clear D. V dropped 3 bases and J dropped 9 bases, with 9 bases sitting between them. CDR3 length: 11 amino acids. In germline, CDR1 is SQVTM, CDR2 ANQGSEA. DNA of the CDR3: TGCAGCGTTGAGGTTCCTGGTGAGCAGTTCTTC. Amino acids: CSVEVPGEQFF.

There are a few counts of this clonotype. CDR3 protein: CASSLGGRGPTDTQYF. CDR3 in DNA: TGCGCCAGCAGCTTGGGGGGACGCGGGCCCACAGATACGCAGTATTTT. The chain recombines TRBV5-1 with TRBJ2-3; D is tentatively TRBD1 or TRBD2 (5 bases each). Germline V lookup: CDR1 SGHRS, CDR2 YFSETQ. V gave up 0 bases and J gave up 2 bases, with 13 bases separating them. The length of the CDR3 is 16 residues.

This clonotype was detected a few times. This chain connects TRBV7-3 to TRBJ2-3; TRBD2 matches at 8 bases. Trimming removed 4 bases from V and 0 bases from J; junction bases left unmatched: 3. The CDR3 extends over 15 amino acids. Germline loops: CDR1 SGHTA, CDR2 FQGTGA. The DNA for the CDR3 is TGTGCCAGCAGCTGGCGGGGGGTTAGCACAGATACGCAGTATTTT. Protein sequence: CASSWRGVSTDTQYF.

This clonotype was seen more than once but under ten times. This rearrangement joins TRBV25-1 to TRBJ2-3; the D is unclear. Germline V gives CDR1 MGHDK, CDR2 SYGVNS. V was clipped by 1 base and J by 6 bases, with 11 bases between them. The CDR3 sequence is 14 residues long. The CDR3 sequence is CASSESNPPDTQYF. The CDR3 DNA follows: TGTGCCAGCAGTGAATCGAATCCTCCGGATACGCAGTATTTT.

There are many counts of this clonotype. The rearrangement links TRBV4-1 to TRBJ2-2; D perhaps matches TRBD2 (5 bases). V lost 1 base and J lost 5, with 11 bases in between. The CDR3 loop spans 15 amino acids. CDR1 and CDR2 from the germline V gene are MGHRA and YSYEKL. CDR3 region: CASSQVLTGTGELFF. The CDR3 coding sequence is TGCGCCAGCAGCCAAGTCTTGACGGGAACCGGGGAGCTGTTTTTT.

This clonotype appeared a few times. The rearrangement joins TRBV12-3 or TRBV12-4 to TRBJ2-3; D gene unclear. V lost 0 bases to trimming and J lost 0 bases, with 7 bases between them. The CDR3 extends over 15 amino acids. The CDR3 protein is CASSLAAESTDTQYF. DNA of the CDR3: TGTGCCAGCAGTTTAGCGGCAGAAAGCACAGATACGCAGTATTTT.